The present TCR beta chain was sequenced within a study of T cells in Graves' hyperthyroidism and ophthalmopathy. Amplification of TCR beta CDR3 regions used RNA as the template. With the HTBI primer set, the TCR CDR3 went through a first round of RT-PCR. TCRdb recomputed calls from the multiplex PCR reads with MiXCR, one row per CDR3 protein. The data contain 270,000 or so distinct CDR3 sequences, approximately 26% of them seen just once; the ten biggest clones take up more than 25%. The table lists this clonotype with many counts. CDR3 length: 15 residues. V gave up 6 bases and J gave up 8 bases; unmatched junction bases: 6.

The chain carries TRBV12-3 or TRBV12-4 and TRBJ1-6; TRBD1 aligns across 11 bases. The specimen sequenced was blood. This TCR came from a man aged 35 to 55 with Graves' hyperthyroidism that later progressed to Graves' ophthalmopathy. The DNA for the CDR3 is TGTGCCAGCAGCCGGACAGGGGGCGGTTATTCACCCCTCCACTTT. The encoded protein is CASSRTGGGYSPLHF.